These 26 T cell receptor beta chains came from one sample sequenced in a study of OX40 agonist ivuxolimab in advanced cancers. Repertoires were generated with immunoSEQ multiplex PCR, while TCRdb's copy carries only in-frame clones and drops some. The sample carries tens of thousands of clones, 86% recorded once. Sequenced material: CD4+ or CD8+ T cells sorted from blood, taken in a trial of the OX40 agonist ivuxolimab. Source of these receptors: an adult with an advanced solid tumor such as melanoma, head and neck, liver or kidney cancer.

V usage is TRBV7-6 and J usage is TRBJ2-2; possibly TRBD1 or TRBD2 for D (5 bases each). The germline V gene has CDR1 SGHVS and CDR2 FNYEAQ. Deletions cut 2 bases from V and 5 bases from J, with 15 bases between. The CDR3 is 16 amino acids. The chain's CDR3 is CASSLTWGTRTGELFF. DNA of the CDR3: TGTGCCAGCAGCTTAACGTGGGGGACCAGGACCGGGGAGCTGTTTTTT.

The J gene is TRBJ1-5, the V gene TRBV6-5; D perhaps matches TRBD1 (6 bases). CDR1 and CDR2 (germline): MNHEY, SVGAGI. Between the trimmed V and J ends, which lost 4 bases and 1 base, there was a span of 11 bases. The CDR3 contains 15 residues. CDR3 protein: CASSSDRRSNQPQHF. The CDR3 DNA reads TGTGCCAGCAGTTCCGACAGGAGGAGCAATCAGCCCCAGCATTTT.

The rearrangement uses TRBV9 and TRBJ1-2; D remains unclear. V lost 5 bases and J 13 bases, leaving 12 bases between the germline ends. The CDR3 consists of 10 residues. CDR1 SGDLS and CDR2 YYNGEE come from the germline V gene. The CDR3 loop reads CASSPRETTF. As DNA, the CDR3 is TGTGCCAGCAGTCCCCGGGAAACCACCTTC.

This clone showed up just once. The CDR3 spells CASSLAGSAVLEQFF. CDR3 in DNA: TGCGCCAGCAGCCTGGCGGGGTCCGCTGTATTAGAGCAGTTCTTC. This chain joins TRBV5-1 and TRBJ2-1; maybe TRBD2 (6 bases). Trimming took off 4 bases at V and 10 bases at J, with 21 bases between the two ends. The CDR3 is 15 amino acids. The germline V gene has CDR1 SGHRS and CDR2 YFSETQ.

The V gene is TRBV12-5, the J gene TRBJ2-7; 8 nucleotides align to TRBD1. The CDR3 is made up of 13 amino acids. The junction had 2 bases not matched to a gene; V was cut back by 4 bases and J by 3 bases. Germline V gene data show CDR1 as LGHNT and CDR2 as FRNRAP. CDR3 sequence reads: CASGWGTGYEQYF. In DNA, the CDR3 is TGTGCTAGTGGTTGGGGGACAGGCTACGAGCAGTACTTC.

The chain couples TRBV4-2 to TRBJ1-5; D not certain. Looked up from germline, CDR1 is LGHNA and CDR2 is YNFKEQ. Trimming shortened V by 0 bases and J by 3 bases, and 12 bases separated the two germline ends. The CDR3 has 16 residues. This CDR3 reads CASSQDLGQFNQPQHF. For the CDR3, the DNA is TGTGCCAGCAGCCAAGATTTAGGGCAGTTCAATCAGCCCCAGCATTTT.

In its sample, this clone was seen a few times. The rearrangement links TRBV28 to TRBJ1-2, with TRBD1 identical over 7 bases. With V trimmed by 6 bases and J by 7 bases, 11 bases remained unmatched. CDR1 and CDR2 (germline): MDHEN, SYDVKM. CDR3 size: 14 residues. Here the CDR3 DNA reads TGTGCCAGCAGCCCTAACAGGGGTAGGGGTGGCTACACCTTC. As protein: CASSPNRGRGGYTF.

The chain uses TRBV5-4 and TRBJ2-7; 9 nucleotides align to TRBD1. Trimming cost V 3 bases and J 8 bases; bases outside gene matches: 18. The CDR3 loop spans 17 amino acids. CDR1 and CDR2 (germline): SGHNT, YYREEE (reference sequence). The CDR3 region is CASSSLNAGTGTVKQYF. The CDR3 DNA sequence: TGTGCCAGCAGCTCGCTAAACGCCGGGACAGGGACAGTGAAGCAGTACTTC. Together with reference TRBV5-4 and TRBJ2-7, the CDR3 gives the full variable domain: ETGVTQSPTHLIKTRGQQVTLRCSSQSGHNTVSWYQQALGQGPQFIFQYYREEENGRGNFPPRFSGLQFPNYSSELNVNALELDDSALYLCASSSLNAGTGTVKQYFGPGTRLTVT.

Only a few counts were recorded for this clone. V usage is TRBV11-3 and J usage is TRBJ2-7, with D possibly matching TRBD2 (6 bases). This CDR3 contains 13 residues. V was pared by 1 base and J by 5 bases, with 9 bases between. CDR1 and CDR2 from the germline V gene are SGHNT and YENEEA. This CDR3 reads CASSLAAGNEQYF. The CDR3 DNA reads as TGTGCCAGCAGCTTAGCGGCGGGAAACGAGCAGTACTTC. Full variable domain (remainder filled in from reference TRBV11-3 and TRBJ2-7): EAGVVQSPRYKIIEKKQPVAFWCNPISGHNTLYWYLQNLGQGPELLIRYENEEAVDDSQLPKDRFSAERLKGVDSTLKIQPAELGDSAVYLCASSLAAGNEQYFGPGTRLTVT.

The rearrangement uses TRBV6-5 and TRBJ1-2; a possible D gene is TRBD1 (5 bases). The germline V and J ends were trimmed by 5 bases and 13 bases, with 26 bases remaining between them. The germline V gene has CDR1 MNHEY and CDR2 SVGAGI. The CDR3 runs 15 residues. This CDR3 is CASSPPPGLVWIATF. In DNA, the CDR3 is TGTGCCAGCAGTCCGCCCCCGGGACTGGTATGGATTGCCACCTTC.

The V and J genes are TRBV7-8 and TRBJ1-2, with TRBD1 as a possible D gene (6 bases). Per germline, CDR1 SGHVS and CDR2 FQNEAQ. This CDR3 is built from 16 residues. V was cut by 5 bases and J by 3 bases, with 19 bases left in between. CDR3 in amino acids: CASSPRSTGRDYGYTF. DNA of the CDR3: TGTGCCAGCAGCCCGAGAAGTACAGGGAGGGACTATGGCTACACCTTC.

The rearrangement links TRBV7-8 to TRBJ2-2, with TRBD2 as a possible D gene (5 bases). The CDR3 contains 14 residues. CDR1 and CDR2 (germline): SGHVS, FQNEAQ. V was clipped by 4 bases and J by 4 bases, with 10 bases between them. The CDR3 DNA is TGTGCCAGCAGCTCACTTGGGAGCACCGGGGAGCTGTTTTTT. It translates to CASSSLGSTGELFF.

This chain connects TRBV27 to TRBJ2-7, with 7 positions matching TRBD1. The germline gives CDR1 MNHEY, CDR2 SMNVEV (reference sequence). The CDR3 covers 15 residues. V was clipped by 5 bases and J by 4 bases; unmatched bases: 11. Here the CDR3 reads CASSPIRDRAYEQYF. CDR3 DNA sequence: TGTGCCAGCAGTCCCATCCGAGACAGGGCTTACGAGCAGTACTTC.

CDR3 DNA: TGTGCCAGCAGCTTAGGGGGGCTTCAAGCTTTCTTT. It encodes CASSLGGLQAFF. V usage is TRBV5-5 and J usage is TRBJ1-1; perhaps TRBD1 as D (6 bases). Germline CDR1 and CDR2: SGHKS and YYEKEE (reference sequence). V was shortened by 2 bases and J by 9 bases, with 11 bases between the two germline ends. The CDR3 has 12 residues. The variable domain in full, with the rest retrieved from reference TRBV5-5 and TRBJ1-1, is DAGVTQSPTHLIKTRGQQVTLRCSPISGHKSVSWYQQVLGQGPQFIFQYYEKEERGRGNFPDRFSARQFPNYSSELNVNALLLGDSALYLCASSLGGLQAFFGQGTRLTVV.

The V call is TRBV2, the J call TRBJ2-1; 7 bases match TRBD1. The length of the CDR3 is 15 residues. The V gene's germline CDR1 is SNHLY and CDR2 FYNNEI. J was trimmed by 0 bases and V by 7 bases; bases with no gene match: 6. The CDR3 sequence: CASTLTGSSYNEQFF. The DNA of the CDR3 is TGTGCCAGCACACTGACAGGGTCCTCCTACAATGAGCAGTTCTTC.

The CDR3 bases are TGCGCCAGCAGCACCGGACAGGGCACTGAAGCTTTCTTT. Encoded protein: CASSTGQGTEAFF. The rearrangement uses TRBV5-1 and TRBJ1-1; TRBD1 matches at 8 bases. The ends lost 4 bases at V and 4 bases at J; junction bases unmatched: 3. The CDR3 length is 13 residues. The V gene's germline CDR1 is SGHRS and CDR2 YFSETQ.

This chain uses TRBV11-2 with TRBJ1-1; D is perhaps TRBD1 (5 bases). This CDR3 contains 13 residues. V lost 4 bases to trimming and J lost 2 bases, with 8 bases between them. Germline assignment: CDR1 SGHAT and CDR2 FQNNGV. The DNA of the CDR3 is TGTGCCAGCAGCTCCCAGGGAAACACTGAAGCTTTCTTT. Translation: CASSSQGNTEAFF. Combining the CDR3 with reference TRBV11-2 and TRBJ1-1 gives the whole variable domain EAGVAQSPRYKIIEKRQSVAFWCNPISGHATLYWYQQILGQGPKLLIQFQNNGVVDDSQLPKDRFSAERLKGVDSTLKIQPAKLEDSAVYLCASSSQGNTEAFFGQGTRLTVV.

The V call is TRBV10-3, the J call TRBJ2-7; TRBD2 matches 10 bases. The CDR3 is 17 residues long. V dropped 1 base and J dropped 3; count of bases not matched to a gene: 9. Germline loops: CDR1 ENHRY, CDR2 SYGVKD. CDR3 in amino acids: CAISEWRAGGSGYEQYF. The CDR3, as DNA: TGTGCCATCAGTGAGTGGCGAGCGGGAGGGTCCGGCTACGAGCAGTACTTC.

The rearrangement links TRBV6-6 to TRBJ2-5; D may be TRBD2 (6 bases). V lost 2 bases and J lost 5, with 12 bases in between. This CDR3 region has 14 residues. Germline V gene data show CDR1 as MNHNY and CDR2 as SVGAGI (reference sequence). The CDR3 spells CASSYGGRGETQYF. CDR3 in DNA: TGTGCCAGCAGTTACGGGGGTCGGGGGGAGACCCAGTACTTC.

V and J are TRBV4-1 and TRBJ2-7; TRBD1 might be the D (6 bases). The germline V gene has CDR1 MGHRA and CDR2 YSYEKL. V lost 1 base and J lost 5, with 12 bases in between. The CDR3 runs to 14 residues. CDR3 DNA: TGCGCCAGCAGCCAAGTTTTGGGGGCGAACGAGCAGTACTTC. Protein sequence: CASSQVLGANEQYF.

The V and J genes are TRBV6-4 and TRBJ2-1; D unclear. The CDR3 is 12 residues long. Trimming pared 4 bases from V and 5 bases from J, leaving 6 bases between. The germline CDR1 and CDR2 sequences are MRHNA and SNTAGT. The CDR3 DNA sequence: TGTGCCAGCAGTGCTGGGGACAATGAGCAGTTCTTC. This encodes CASSAGDNEQFF.

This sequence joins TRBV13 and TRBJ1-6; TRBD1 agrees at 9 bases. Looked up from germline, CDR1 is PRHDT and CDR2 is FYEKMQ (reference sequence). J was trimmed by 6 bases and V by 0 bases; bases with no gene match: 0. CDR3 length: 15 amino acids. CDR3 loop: CASSLGDRGNSPLHF. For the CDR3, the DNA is TGTGCCAGCAGCTTAGGGGACAGGGGTAATTCACCCCTCCACTTT.

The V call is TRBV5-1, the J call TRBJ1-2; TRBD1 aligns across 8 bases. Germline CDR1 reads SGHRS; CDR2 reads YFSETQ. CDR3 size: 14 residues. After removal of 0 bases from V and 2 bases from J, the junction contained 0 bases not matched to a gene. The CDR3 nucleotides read TGCGCCAGCAGCTTGGGGACAGGGAACTATGGCTACACCTTC. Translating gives CASSLGTGNYGYTF. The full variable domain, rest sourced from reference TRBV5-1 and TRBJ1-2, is KAGVTQTPRYLIKTRGQQVTLSCSPISGHRSVSWYQQTPGQGLQFLFEYFSETQRNKGNFPGRFSGRQFSNSRSEMNVSTLELGDSALYLCASSLGTGNYGYTFGSGTRLTVV.

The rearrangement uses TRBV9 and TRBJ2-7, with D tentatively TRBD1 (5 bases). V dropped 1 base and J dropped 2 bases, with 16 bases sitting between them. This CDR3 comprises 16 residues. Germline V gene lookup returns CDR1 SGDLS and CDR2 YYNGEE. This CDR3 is CASSVQGRMNPYEQYF. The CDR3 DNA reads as TGTGCCAGCAGCGTACAGGGTCGGATGAACCCCTACGAGCAGTACTTC. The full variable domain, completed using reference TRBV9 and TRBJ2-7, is DSGVTQTPKHLITATGQRVTLRCSPRSGDLSVYWYQQSLDQGLQFLIQYYNGEERAKGNILERFSAQQFPDLHSELNLSSLELGDSALYFCASSVQGRMNPYEQYFGPGTRLTVT.

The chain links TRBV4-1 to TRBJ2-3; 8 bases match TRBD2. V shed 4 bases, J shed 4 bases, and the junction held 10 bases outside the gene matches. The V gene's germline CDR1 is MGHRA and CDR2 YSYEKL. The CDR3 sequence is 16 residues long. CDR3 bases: TGCGCCAGCAGCCGTAAGGAAGCGGGAGTAGCAGATACGCAGTATTTT. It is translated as CASSRKEAGVADTQYF.

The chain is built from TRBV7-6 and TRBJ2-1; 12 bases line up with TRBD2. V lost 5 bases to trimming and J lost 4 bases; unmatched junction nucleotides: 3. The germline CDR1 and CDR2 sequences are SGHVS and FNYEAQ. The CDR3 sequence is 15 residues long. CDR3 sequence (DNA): TGTGCCAGCAGCCCTAGCGGGAGGGATTACAATGAGCAGTTCTTC. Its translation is CASSPSGRDYNEQFF.